This record concerns one T cell receptor (beta chain) sequence. No antigen is known for it. The sample belongs to a study of identical twins. Study-wide points: The abundant beta clonotypes from cord blood had fewer insertions, and memory repertoires had none of this. Modeled out-of-frame TCR alpha sharing in monozygotic twins fell below observed levels.

Template switching added a universal primer site; cDNA carried unique molecular identifiers. TCRdb reprocessed the 5' RACE reads with MiXCR, giving one entry per CDR3 protein. Here the sample spans 1.5 million to 2 million distinct CDR3 sequences, about 31% being singletons. This clonotype originated in a newborn girl in good health. Sequencing was performed on cord blood.

Written as DNA, the CDR3 is TGTGCCAGCAGCGTAGAACTAGCATACAATGAGCAGTTCTTC. Amino acids: CASSVELAYNEQFF. V usage is TRBV9 and J usage is TRBJ2-1; TRBD2 might be the D (6 bases). Germline CDR1 reads SGDLS; CDR2 reads YYNGEE. Deletions cut 0 bases from V and 4 bases from J, with 8 bases between. The CDR3 contains 14 residues.